These T cell receptor beta chains were read from a single sample in a study of cytomegalovirus exposure and HLA in healthy donors. Data came from immunoSEQ multiplex PCR; TCRdb stores just in-frame clones and leaves some out. The table shows 70,000 or so clones, with nearly 95% occurring only once. Specimen: PBMCs. The receptors originated from a man aged 18 to 35 in good health and CMV-seropositive. The conserved cysteine and the conserved F or W are not part of the CDR3 here. Each record gives: V gene, CDR3 protein.

v_call: TRBV25-1; cdr3_aa: ASSELDREGTEAF
v_call: TRBV7-7; cdr3_aa: ASSLTADSTGELF
v_call: TRBV6-4; cdr3_aa: ASRPGSTDTQY
v_call: TRBV20-1; cdr3_aa: SAIARDSQF
v_call: TRBV28; cdr3_aa: ASSLDYPSIAF
v_call: TRBV28; cdr3_aa: ASSPLGTGQYYEQY
v_call: TRBV6-1; cdr3_aa: ASSWTGTDEQY
v_call: TRBV30; cdr3_aa: AWSVNLRGGKLF
v_call: TRBV7-9; cdr3_aa: ASRQGAGDTQY
v_call: TRBV6-1; cdr3_aa: ASKLAGSSSYEQY
v_call: TRBV19; cdr3_aa: ASSKGQGGRTDTQY
v_call: TRBV4-1; cdr3_aa: ASSGKLAASSYEQY
v_call: TRBV9; cdr3_aa: ASSSLTGGGTEAF
v_call: TRBV4-1; cdr3_aa: ASSRGRNQPQH
v_call: TRBV2; cdr3_aa: ASLDGSETQY
v_call: TRBV28; cdr3_aa: ASRPLSGGQETQY
v_call: TRBV29-1; cdr3_aa: SVEISRGVGSTDTQY
v_call: TRBV5-1; cdr3_aa: ASSRDYSYEQY
v_call: TRBV2; cdr3_aa: ASSDSLLGGKTYEQY
v_call: TRBV2; cdr3_aa: ASIRLATSGSYNEQF
v_call: TRBV5-5; cdr3_aa: ASSQGGAYEQY
v_call: TRBV18; cdr3_aa: ASSPSGTAYYEQY
v_call: TRBV15; cdr3_aa: ATSRDTTGWTEAF
v_call: TRBV28; cdr3_aa: ASAGSGNTIY
v_call: TRBV10-1; cdr3_aa: ASSEASGRATDTQY
v_call: TRBV7-9; cdr3_aa: ASSRTSGIREQF
v_call: TRBV18; cdr3_aa: ASSPQGQRLTEAF
v_call: TRBV5-1; cdr3_aa: ASSFTGTGREKLF
v_call: TRBV7-7; cdr3_aa: ASSLDRGKGETQY
v_call: TRBV7-9; cdr3_aa: ASSFTGGTYNEQF
v_call: TRBV21-1; cdr3_aa: ASSNRSGRNYEQY
v_call: TRBV6-1; cdr3_aa: ASRGGTGGLETQY
v_call: TRBV6-1; cdr3_aa: ASSESVLTEAF
v_call: TRBV25-1; cdr3_aa: ASSNPRGETQY
v_call: TRBV6-5; cdr3_aa: ASSYARTGGSYGYT
v_call: TRBV9; cdr3_aa: ASSSELAGEQF
v_call: TRBV13; cdr3_aa: ASSYGLAGREQF
v_call: TRBV4-1; cdr3_aa: ASSYSSGSAYEQY
v_call: TRBV2; cdr3_aa: ASSDILELYSYEQY
v_call: TRBV7-7; cdr3_aa: ASSFGQFPDTQY
v_call: TRBV27; cdr3_aa: ASRGRGQSLSNQPQH
v_call: TRBV13; cdr3_aa: ASSLGPGGGYT
v_call: TRBV6-1; cdr3_aa: ASRPNTSGRNEQY
v_call: TRBV4-1; cdr3_aa: ASSQATGGYGYT
v_call: TRBV29-1; cdr3_aa: SVDGLAGGDEQF
v_call: TRBV4-2; cdr3_aa: ASSQYSSGIEVAGELF
v_call: TRBV27; cdr3_aa: ASSPEQGWAYEQY
v_call: TRBV5-1; cdr3_aa: ASSLLAGTDNEQF
v_call: TRBV28; cdr3_aa: ASITAGGAADTQY
v_call: TRBV6-5; cdr3_aa: ASSSSGGLNIQY
v_call: TRBV28; cdr3_aa: ATSSPLSLGDTEAF
v_call: TRBV27; cdr3_aa: ASSQSPGLAYEQY
v_call: TRBV6-5; cdr3_aa: ASSYRGPVGNEQF
v_call: TRBV5-1; cdr3_aa: ASSFGTSGGDTQY
v_call: TRBV2; cdr3_aa: ASSLAGGTEAF
v_call: TRBV18; cdr3_aa: ASSPGTSGRSIYNEQF
v_call: TRBV7-6; cdr3_aa: ASQLAPSSYEQY